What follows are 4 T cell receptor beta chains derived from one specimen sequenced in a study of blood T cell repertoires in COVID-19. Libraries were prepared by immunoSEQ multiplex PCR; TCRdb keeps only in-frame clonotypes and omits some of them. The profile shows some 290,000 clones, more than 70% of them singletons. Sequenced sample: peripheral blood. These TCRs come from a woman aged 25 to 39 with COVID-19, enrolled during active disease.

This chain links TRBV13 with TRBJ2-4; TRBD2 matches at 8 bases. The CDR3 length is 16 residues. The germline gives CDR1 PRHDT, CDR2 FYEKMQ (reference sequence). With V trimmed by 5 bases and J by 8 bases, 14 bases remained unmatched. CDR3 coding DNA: TGTGCCAGCAGCCTGCGGGAGAGCGGGAGTGAGGACATTCAGTACTTC. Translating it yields CASSLRESGSEDIQYF.

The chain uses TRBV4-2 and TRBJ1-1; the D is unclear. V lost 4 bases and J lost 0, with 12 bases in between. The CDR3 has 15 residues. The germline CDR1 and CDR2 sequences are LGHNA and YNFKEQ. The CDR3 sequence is CASSPLTGMNTEAFF. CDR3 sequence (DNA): TGTGCCAGCAGCCCTTTAACCGGGATGAACACTGAAGCTTTCTTT.

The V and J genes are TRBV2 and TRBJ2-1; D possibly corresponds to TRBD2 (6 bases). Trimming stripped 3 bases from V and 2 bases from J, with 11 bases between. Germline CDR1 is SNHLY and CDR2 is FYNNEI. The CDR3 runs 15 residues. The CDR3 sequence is CASSDWRGPYNEQFF. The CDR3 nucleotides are TGTGCCAGCAGTGATTGGCGGGGACCCTACAATGAGCAGTTCTTC.

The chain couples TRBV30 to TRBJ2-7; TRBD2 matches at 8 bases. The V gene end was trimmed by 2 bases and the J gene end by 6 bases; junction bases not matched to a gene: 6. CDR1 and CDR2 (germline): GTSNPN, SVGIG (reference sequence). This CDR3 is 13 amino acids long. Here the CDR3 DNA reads TGTGCCTGGAGTCGGGGGGGGCCTGGCGAGCAGTACTTC. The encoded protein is CAWSRGGPGEQYF.